A single sample gave rise to the 30 T cell receptor beta chains below, sequenced in a study of early T cells in non-severe SARS-CoV-2 infection (dated by TCRdb to the early 2020s). To prepare the library, 5' RACE was applied. Sequencing used a NextSeq 500. TCRdb handled the public reads itself, with Q25 trimming in fastp and clone calling in MiXCR, and kept productive beta chains. Each CDR3 protein gets just one entry, which takes the most common genes and DNA from the rows behind it. Counted in this sample were roughly 80,000 distinct CDR3 sequences; approximately 15% of them appeared once. The ten most abundant clones make up approximately 2.9% of the sample. Sequenced material: whole blood. The receptor source for this set is an adult who was a healthcare worker with PCR-confirmed SARS-CoV-2 infection or an uninfected control (not recorded which).

The V gene is TRBV30, the J gene TRBJ2-2; D gene unclear. The CDR3 sequence is 17 residues long. Germline lookup yields CDR1 GTSNPN and CDR2 SVGIG (reference sequence). V was clipped by 1 base and J by 0 bases, with 15 bases between them. The CDR3, as DNA: TGTGCCTGGAGTGGGGTGGGGTACCGCACGAACACCGGGGAGCTGTTTTTT. Translating it yields CAWSGVGYRTNTGELFF.

The rearrangement links TRBV13 to TRBJ2-4; no clear D gene. V gave up 3 bases and J gave up 0 bases, with 3 bases separating them. The CDR3 is 13 amino acids. Germline V gene sequence: CDR1 PRHDT, CDR2 FYEKMQ (reference sequence). DNA for the CDR3: TGTGCCAGCAGCTTTCTAGCCAAAAACATTCAGTACTTC. Encoded protein: CASSFLAKNIQYF. Combining the CDR3 with reference TRBV13 and TRBJ2-4 gives the whole variable domain AAGVIQSPRHLIKEKRETATLKCYPIPRHDTVYWYQQGPGQDPQFLISFYEKMQSDKGSIPDRFSAQQFSDYHSELNMSSLELGDSALYFCASSFLAKNIQYFGAGTRLSVL.

The chain has TRBV11-2 and TRBJ1-2; a possible D gene is TRBD1 (5 bases). V lost 2 bases and J 4 bases, leaving 11 bases between the germline ends. There are 14 residues in the CDR3. Germline CDR1 is SGHAT and CDR2 is FQNNGV. The CDR3 DNA sequence: TGTGCCAGCAGCTTACTCCAGGGCCCCTATGGCTACACCTTC. Its protein product is CASSLLQGPYGYTF.

V is TRBV7-2 and J is TRBJ1-2; TRBD1 is a possible D gene (5 bases). There are 15 residues in the CDR3. Germline loops: CDR1 SGHTA, CDR2 FQGNSA. V dropped 1 base and J dropped 2 bases, with 11 bases sitting between them. CDR3 nucleotides: TGTGCCAGCAGCTTAGGTTCAGGGACGAACTATGGCTACACCTTC. This codes for CASSLGSGTNYGYTF.

This clonotype was seen only a few times. The chain joins TRBV12-3 or TRBV12-4 to TRBJ2-5, with 7 nucleotides matching TRBD2. V shed 1 base, J shed 5 bases, and the junction held 10 bases outside the gene matches. The CDR3 contains 16 residues. DNA for the CDR3: TGTGCCAGCAGTTTAGGGGGGAGGGCCGTTGGCGAGACCCAGTACTTC. It specifies CASSLGGRAVGETQYF.

This chain uses TRBV11-2 with TRBJ2-5, with D perhaps matching TRBD2 (6 bases). CDR3 size: 14 residues. Trimming pared 5 bases from V and 4 bases from J, leaving 14 bases between. In germline, CDR1 is SGHAT, CDR2 FQNNGV. The CDR3 region has the DNA TGTGCCAGCAGCCCAAATGCGGGGTCAGAGACCCAGTACTTC. Translated, it gives CASSPNAGSETQYF.

The genes are TRBV28 and TRBJ2-7; TRBD1 matches 10 bases. The CDR3 totals 17 residues. The germline V gene encodes CDR1 MDHEN and CDR2 SYDVKM. The J segment lost 2 bases and the V segment lost 2 bases, leaving 9 bases of the junction unmatched. The CDR3 DNA reads TGTGCCAGCAGTTTACCTCCTTTTGGGACAGGGGCCTACGAGCAGTACTTC. Its translation: CASSLPPFGTGAYEQYF.

The chain employs TRBV3-1 and TRBJ2-1; D unclear. V was pared by 1 base and J by 7 bases, with 8 bases between. The CDR3 contains 13 residues. Per the germline V gene, CDR1 is LGHDT and CDR2 is YNNKEL (reference sequence). The CDR3 protein is CASSQGPGNEQFF. The DNA for the CDR3 is TGTGCCAGCAGCCAAGGGCCCGGGAATGAGCAGTTCTTC.

This clonotype was found a few times. The chain joins TRBV15 to TRBJ1-2; D gene ambiguous. The germline V gene has CDR1 LNHNV and CDR2 YYDKDF (reference sequence). V lost 2 bases, J lost 0 bases, and 10 bases lay in between. This CDR3 is 15 amino acids long. The CDR3 region has the DNA TGTGCCACCAGCAGACCCCTCGGGGCTAACTATGGCTACACCTTC. Translating it yields CATSRPLGANYGYTF. Complete variable domain (other parts from reference TRBV15 and TRBJ1-2): DAMVIQNPRYQVTQFGKPVTLSCSQTLNHNVMYWYQQKSSQAPKLLFHYYDKDFNNEADTPDNFQSRRPNTSFCFLDIRSPGLGDTAMYLCATSRPLGANYGYTFGSGTRLTVV.

This clonotype has more than one count but fewer than ten. This rearrangement joins TRBV19 to TRBJ2-1, with TRBD2 identical over 10 bases. Germline V lookup: CDR1 LNHDA, CDR2 SQIVND (reference sequence). This CDR3 is built from 19 residues. J lost 6 bases, V lost 5 bases, and 19 bases had no gene match. The CDR3 DNA sequence: TGTGCCAGTAGTCCGACTTTCGCTTTTACTAGCGGGATCCTCAATGAGCAGTTCTTC. It is translated as CASSPTFAFTSGILNEQFF. Full variable domain (remainder filled in from reference TRBV19 and TRBJ2-1): DGGITQSPKYLFRKEGQNVTLSCEQNLNHDAMYWYRQDPGQGLRLIYYSQIVNDFQKGDIAEGYSVSREKKESFPLTVTSAQKNPTAFYLCASSPTFAFTSGILNEQFFGPGTRLTVL.

The table lists this clonotype with many counts. The rearrangement links TRBV29-1 to TRBJ1-2; the D is unclear. The germline V gene encodes CDR1 SQVTM and CDR2 ANQGSEA. Trimming stripped 4 bases from V and 4 bases from J, with 10 bases between. CDR3 length: 12 amino acids. Here the CDR3 reads CSVARHGYGYTF. For the CDR3, the DNA is TGCAGCGTTGCGAGACACGGCTATGGCTACACCTTC.

This clonotype turned up a few times. This chain connects TRBV28 to TRBJ1-4; no clear D gene. CDR3 size: 15 residues. Germline V lookup: CDR1 MDHEN, CDR2 SYDVKM. V was trimmed by 4 bases and J by 4 bases, leaving 13 bases between them. The CDR3 DNA reads TGTGCCAGCAGTTCCGAGACAACCGGTAATGAAAAACTGTTTTTT. As protein: CASSSETTGNEKLFF.

This clonotype was recorded a few times. This chain uses TRBV7-2 with TRBJ2-1, with D possibly matching TRBD2 (5 bases). The germline V gene encodes CDR1 SGHTA and CDR2 FQGNSA. V gave up 8 bases and J gave up 7 bases, with 21 bases separating them. This CDR3 contains 15 residues. Here the CDR3 reads CASRGDPNEWNEQFF. The CDR3 DNA is TGTGCCAGCCGGGGAGACCCCAACGAGTGGAATGAGCAGTTCTTC.

The chain combines TRBV9 with TRBJ2-3, with D unclear. Germline V gives CDR1 SGDLS, CDR2 YYNGEE. The CDR3 sequence is 13 residues long. V lost 6 bases and J 6 bases, leaving 14 bases between the germline ends. The CDR3 protein is CASNPVGADTQYF. The CDR3 region has the DNA TGTGCCAGCAACCCAGTGGGCGCGGATACGCAGTATTTT.

The chain couples TRBV11-3 to TRBJ2-3; either TRBD1 or TRBD2 may fit D (5 bases each). Trimming shortened V by 6 bases and J by 8 bases, and 12 bases separated the two germline ends. The CDR3 consists of 12 residues. Per the germline V gene, CDR1 is SGHNT and CDR2 is YENEEA. CDR3 DNA: TGTGCCAGCAGTTCGCAGGGACCTACGCAGTATTTT. Translated: CASSSQGPTQYF.

This clonotype was seen more than once but under ten times. The rearrangement uses TRBV12-5 and TRBJ2-7; 14 positions agree with TRBD2. V was pared by 6 bases and J by 9 bases, with 10 bases of the junction left unmatched. Germline CDR1 is LGHNT and CDR2 is FRNRAP. There are 15 residues in the CDR3. CDR3 amino acids: CASGSGLAGGSGQYF. CDR3 in DNA: TGTGCTAGTGGATCCGGACTAGCGGGGGGCTCTGGGCAGTACTTC.

V gene TRBV10-2 combines with J gene TRBJ2-5, with TRBD2 identical over 14 bases. V trimming: 6 bases; J trimming: 3 bases; junction bases outside the gene matches: 0. Germline CDR1 reads WSHSY; CDR2 reads SAAADI. The CDR3 has 14 residues. This chain's CDR3 is CASRGLAGEETQYF. The CDR3 nucleotides are TGCGCCAGCAGGGGACTAGCGGGAGAAGAGACCCAGTACTTC.

This clonotype was observed a handful of times. The V and J genes are TRBV7-3 and TRBJ2-1; perhaps TRBD1 as D (6 bases). CDR3 length: 16 amino acids. CDR1 is SGHTA and CDR2 is FQGTGA in the germline V gene. Trimming removed 6 bases from V and 4 bases from J, with 19 bases in between. The CDR3 DNA sequence: TGTGCCAGCAGTTCAAGGACTCTGGGGGCTTACAATGAGCAGTTCTTC. Its translation: CASSSRTLGAYNEQFF.

This clonotype was counted a few times. The chain couples TRBV6-5 to TRBJ2-7; D is unresolved. V lost 2 bases and J lost 0, with 8 bases in between. Germline CDR1 reads MNHEY; CDR2 reads SVGAGI. The CDR3 is 14 amino acids. The CDR3 DNA sequence: TGTGCCAGCAGTTACGGAGCCTACTCCTACGAGCAGTACTTC. It encodes CASSYGAYSYEQYF.

This clonotype appeared a few times. The rearrangement uses TRBV7-9 and TRBJ2-1; 14 positions agree with TRBD2. Germline CDR1 SEHNR, CDR2 FQNEAQ (reference sequence). Trimming cost V 5 bases and J 6 bases; bases outside gene matches: 9. The CDR3 has 17 amino acids. The CDR3 DNA is TGTGCCAGCAGCACGAGAGAGGGACTAGCGGGAGTCAATGAGCAGTTCTTC. Amino acids: CASSTREGLAGVNEQFF.

The chain combines TRBV29-1 with TRBJ1-4; the D is unclear. Trimming cost V 0 bases and J 8 bases, with 13 bases left between them. This CDR3 comprises 14 residues. Germline V gene data show CDR1 as SQVTM and CDR2 as ANQGSEA. CDR3 DNA sequence: TGCAGCGTTGAAGATTTAGGGATGGGAGAAAAACTGTTTTTT. Its protein product is CSVEDLGMGEKLFF.

The J gene is TRBJ1-1, the V gene TRBV2; a weak D match, TRBD1 (5 bases). V lost 5 bases, J lost 7 bases, and 8 bases lay in between. The CDR3 length is 11 residues. The germline V gene has CDR1 SNHLY and CDR2 FYNNEI. The CDR3 DNA reads TGTGCCAGCAGTTTCGACAGTGAAGCTTTCTTT. Translating it yields CASSFDSEAFF.

The genes are TRBV3-1 and TRBJ2-5; maybe TRBD2 (5 bases). The CDR3 is made up of 14 amino acids. Germline V gene sequence: CDR1 LGHDT, CDR2 YNNKEL (reference sequence). Trimming removed 2 bases from V and 5 bases from J, with 12 bases in between. The CDR3 DNA is TGTGCCAGCAGCCAAAGGGCTAGGACTGAGACCCAGTACTTC. Residues: CASSQRARTETQYF.

The CDR3: CASSQEQGGSTDTQYF. The DNA of the CDR3 is TGTGCCAGCAGCCAAGAACAGGGGGGTAGCACAGATACGCAGTATTTT. The chain combines TRBV3-1 with TRBJ2-3; 8 bases match TRBD1. The V and J ends lost 0 bases and 0 bases, in that order; junction bases with no gene match: 2. The CDR3 spans 16 residues. Germline V lookup: CDR1 LGHDT, CDR2 YNNKEL (reference sequence).

This clonotype was counted a few times. The chain combines TRBV7-3 with TRBJ2-1; the match to TRBD2 covers 9 bases. V lost 1 base, J lost 9 bases, and 7 bases stayed unmatched. CDR1 SGHTA and CDR2 FQGTGA come from the germline V gene. The length of the CDR3 is 15 residues. The CDR3 coding sequence is TGTGCCAGCAGCTTAATTGCGGGAGGGTCGGGTGAGCAGTTCTTC. Its translation: CASSLIAGGSGEQFF. Drawing the rest from reference TRBV7-3 and TRBJ2-1, the complete variable domain is GAGVSQTPSNKVTEKGKYVELRCDPISGHTALYWYRQSLGQGPEFLIYFQGTGAADDSGLPNDRFFAVRPEGSVSTLKIQRTERGDSAVYLCASSLIAGGSGEQFFGPGTRLTVL.

This clonotype was found a few times. CDR3: CSAKDRGTYEQYF. In nucleotides, the CDR3 is TGCAGTGCTAAAGACAGGGGAACCTACGAGCAGTACTTC. V and J are TRBV20-1 and TRBJ2-7; 8 bases align to TRBD1. This CDR3 spans 13 amino acids. Trimming removed 4 bases from V and 2 bases from J; junction bases left unmatched: 4. CDR1 and CDR2 from the germline V gene are DFQATT and SNEGSKA (reference sequence).

This clonotype has ten or more counts. The V gene is TRBV10-3, the J gene TRBJ1-2; 7 bases are a match to TRBD1. Per germline, CDR1 ENHRY and CDR2 SYGVKD. V trimming: 6 bases; J trimming: 4 bases; junction bases outside the gene matches: 11. This CDR3 has 15 residues. CDR3 amino acids: CAIRDTKGQRYGYTF. As DNA, the CDR3 is TGTGCCATCAGGGATACCAAGGGACAGCGCTATGGCTACACCTTC.

The chain combines TRBV18 with TRBJ1-2; D is uncertain. Germline assignment: CDR1 KGHSH and CDR2 LQKENI. The ends were cut back, 0 bases at V and 8 bases at J, with 7 bases in the middle. This CDR3 spans 12 amino acids. This CDR3 reads CASSPPANGYTF. The DNA for the CDR3 is TGTGCCAGCTCACCACCGGCAAACGGCTACACCTTC.

This chain links TRBV6-5 with TRBJ2-7; 10 nucleotides align to TRBD2. The CDR3 sequence is 16 residues long. V shed 0 bases, J shed 2 bases, and the junction held 4 bases outside the gene matches. Germline V gives CDR1 MNHEY, CDR2 SVGAGI. The CDR3 sequence is CASSYSSGGAAYEQYF. The CDR3 region has the DNA TGTGCCAGCAGTTACTCGAGCGGGGGGGCCGCCTACGAGCAGTACTTC.

The rearrangement links TRBV5-4 to TRBJ2-7; unclear D gene. The V end was cut by 0 bases, the J end by 3 bases, with 4 bases between. The CDR3 is made up of 12 amino acids. Germline CDR1 reads SGHNT; CDR2 reads YYREEE (reference sequence). The CDR3 spells CASSLDHYEQYF. The CDR3 coding sequence is TGTGCCAGCAGCTTGGATCACTACGAGCAGTACTTC.